In its sample, the clone carrying this TCR beta chain was seen a few times. The sample comes from a study of beta chain features in type 1 diabetes. Trimming pared 4 bases from V and 0 bases from J, leaving 7 bases between. This CDR3 contains 14 residues. Germline V gene sequence: CDR1 SGHNT, CDR2 YYREEE (reference sequence). The investigators reverse transcribed all of the isolated RNA, so they sequenced expressed TCRB transcripts. Produced via immunoSEQ multiplex PCR; TCRdb's table is partial and in-frame only. The table records a few hundred thousand clones, about 20% of them present only once. This chain joins TRBV5-4 and TRBJ2-2; tentatively, D is TRBD2 (5 bases). This TCR was recovered from a young woman in good health. The sequenced sample was naive CD4+ T cells from blood. CDR3 sequence (DNA): TGTGCCAGCAGCGGCGGGTCGAACACCGGGGAGCTGTTTTTT. This encodes CASSGGSNTGELFF.